These 7 T cell receptor beta chains originate from one sample sequenced in a study of blood T cell repertoires in COVID-19 (dated by TCRdb to about 2020). The library came from the immunoSEQ multiplex PCR assay. Entries here come from immuneACCESS through TCRdb and include only in-frame sequences with V and J called. Some clones fail to appear in such tables; in the studies checked, an unresolved V gene covers under half of the shortfall, and the cause of the remainder is unknown. The sample profile shows roughly 260,000 clones; 70% to 90% of them were found once. The ten largest clones capture under 2.5% of the sample. Sample: PBMCs or T cells enriched from blood (not recorded which). The receptors shown here come from a woman aged 50 to 60 who had recovered from COVID-19.

A single count supports this clone. The chain employs TRBV28 and TRBJ2-1, with 7 bases aligning to TRBD1. The CDR3 is 13 amino acids. Germline V gene data show CDR1 as MDHEN and CDR2 as SYDVKM. Losses at the gene ends were 8 bases for V and 7 bases for J; bases not matched to a gene: 8. CDR3 coding DNA: TGTGCCAGCTTTATGACAGGGAGAAATGAGCAGTTCTTC. As protein: CASFMTGRNEQFF.

This chain links TRBV7-8 with TRBJ2-3; TRBD2 matches at 12 bases. V lost 5 bases to trimming and J lost 6 bases; unmatched junction nucleotides: 9. The CDR3 contains 16 residues. Germline V CDR1 and CDR2: SGHVS, FQNEAQ. The CDR3 DNA reads TGTGCCAGCAGCCCCCGGGGACTAGCGGGTTTGGATACGCAGTATTTT. Amino acid sequence: CASSPRGLAGLDTQYF. The full variable domain, in which reference TRBV7-8 and TRBJ2-3 provide the parts outside the CDR3, is GAGVSQSPRYKVAKRGQDVALRCDPISGHVSLFWYQQALGQGPEFLTYFQNEAQLDKSGLPSDRFFAERPEGSVSTLKIQRTQQEDSAVYLCASSPRGLAGLDTQYFGPGTRLTVL.

The chain recombines TRBV21-1 with TRBJ1-5; the DNA was not used to check the table's D call, TRBD1. TRBV21-1 is given as a pseudogene. CDR3 length equals 14 residues. This CDR3 is CASSKDRVREPQHF. The CDR3 DNA follows: TGTGCCAGCAGCAAGGACAGGGTGAGAGAGCCCCAGCATTTT.

V usage is TRBV5-1 and J usage is TRBJ1-1, with a tentative D call TRBD1 (5 bases). The CDR3 sequence is 15 residues long. Trimming took 2 bases from V and 4 from J, leaving 15 bases between them. Germline loops: CDR1 SGHRS, CDR2 YFSETQ. CDR3 sequence: CASSFRREGPTEAFF. The CDR3 DNA reads as TGCGCCAGCAGCTTTCGGCGGGAGGGGCCCACTGAAGCTTTCTTT.

The gene calls are TRBV18 and TRBJ1-1; 7 bases agree with TRBD1. CDR1 KGHSH and CDR2 LQKENI come from the germline V gene. The V gene end was trimmed by 0 bases and the J gene end by 4 bases; junction bases not matched to a gene: 5. The CDR3 sequence is 15 residues long. CDR3 sequence (DNA): TGTGCCAGCTCACCACCCGACAGGGTAGGCACTGAAGCTTTCTTT. It is translated as CASSPPDRVGTEAFF.

This chain links TRBV3-1 (or the pseudogene TRBV3-2) with TRBJ2-2; no firm D call. Per the germline V gene, CDR1 is LGHDT and CDR2 is YNNKEL (reference sequence). This CDR3 is 17 amino acids long. V was cut by 1 base and J by 2 bases, with 14 bases left in between. DNA for the CDR3: TGTGCCAGCAGCCAAGGGTTCCGAGTAAGAAACACCGGGGAGCTGTTTTTT. It specifies CASSQGFRVRNTGELFF.

As regards this clone: One end of the junction does not line up with germline, which may come from a read error. The V and J genes are TRBV11-2 and TRBJ2-4, with TRBD2 matching 13 bases. Germline V gene sequence: CDR1 SGHAT, CDR2 FQNNGV. The CDR3 runs to 13 residues. For the CDR3, the DNA is TGTGCCAGCAGTACTAGCGGGAGGGCCGGTATGAACTTC. Translated, it gives CASSTSGRAGMNF.